This entry lists 32 T cell receptor beta chains sequenced from one sample in a study of CD8 T cells in Susac syndrome. The RNA input was about 0.45 to 1 ug, and it was reverse transcribed with random hexamers. TCRdb ran MiXCR on the immunoSEQ multiplex PCR reads and lists one entry per CDR3 protein. The sample includes over 150,000 distinct CDR3 sequences, 80% to 95% seen only once; the top ten take more than 0.08%. The sample comprised CD4+ T cells from PBMCs. These receptors were taken from a human donor with multiple sclerosis.

The chain uses TRBV7-2 and TRBJ1-2, with 7 positions matching TRBD1. This CDR3 has 10 residues. The V segment lost 10 bases and the J segment 7 bases; nucleotides outside the gene matches: 3. CDR1 SGHTA and CDR2 FQGNSA come from the germline V gene. The DNA for the CDR3 is TGTGCCACCTCAGGGGGTGGCTACACCTTC. As protein: CATSGGGYTF.

The J gene is TRBJ1-1, the V gene TRBV30; D is unclear. This CDR3 is built from 11 residues. Trimming pared 0 bases from V and 8 bases from J, leaving 7 bases between. Germline loops: CDR1 GTSNPN, CDR2 SVGIG (reference sequence). The CDR3 sequence is CAWSVQREAFF. CDR3 sequence (DNA): TGTGCCTGGAGTGTTCAGAGAGAAGCTTTCTTT.

The chain uses TRBV18 and TRBJ2-7; D is possibly TRBD2 (6 bases). V gave up 2 bases and J gave up 6 bases, with 14 bases separating them. From germline, CDR1 is KGHSH and CDR2 LQKENI. CDR3 length: 14 residues. The DNA of the CDR3 is TGTGCCAGCTCACCAGGAGGGGCCGGGAGCGAGCAGTACTTC. Its protein is CASSPGGAGSEQYF.

This clonotype was recorded only once. This chain connects TRBV20-1 to TRBJ2-2; tentatively, D is TRBD2 (6 bases). The V gene lost 3 bases and the J gene lost 6 bases, with 23 bases spanning the gap. Germline-derived CDR1 and CDR2 are DFQATT and SNEGSKA (reference sequence). The CDR3 has 17 amino acids. CDR3 coding DNA: TGCAGTGCTAGTGATCTTAGTAGCGGCCCATTGGCCGGGGAGCTGTTTTTT. As protein: CSASDLSSGPLAGELFF.

This sequence joins TRBV29-1 and TRBJ2-1, with 8 bases matching TRBD1. Unmatched junction bases numbered 11, after V lost 4 bases and J lost 3 bases. The CDR3 has 16 residues. Germline V CDR1 and CDR2: SQVTM, ANQGSEA. As DNA, the CDR3 is TGCAGCGTTGGGGGCGGACAGGGAGCTGTCTACAATGAGCAGTTCTTC. It specifies CSVGGGQGAVYNEQFF.

The rearrangement uses TRBV6-6 and TRBJ2-5, with D tentatively TRBD1 (6 bases). The V end lost 6 bases, the J end lost 2 bases, and 13 bases lay between the germline ends. Germline V gene lookup returns CDR1 MNHNY and CDR2 SVGAGI (reference sequence). This CDR3 is built from 14 residues. The CDR3 spells CASRYTGLQETQYF. Written as DNA, the CDR3 is TGTGCCAGCAGGTATACAGGGCTACAAGAGACCCAGTACTTC.

CDR3 sequence: CASSPGTGMNTEAFF. The CDR3 DNA follows: TGCGCCAGCAGTCCGGGGACGGGGATGAACACTGAAGCTTTCTTT. The chain has TRBV10-1 and TRBJ1-1; D perhaps matches TRBD1 (5 bases). CDR1 is WNHNN and CDR2 is SYGVQD in the germline V gene (reference sequence). Trimming removed 5 bases from V and 0 bases from J, with 13 bases in between. There are 15 residues in the CDR3.

The V and J genes are TRBV29-1 and TRBJ2-3; TRBD1 agrees at 9 bases. The CDR3 length is 15 residues. J was trimmed by 3 bases and V by 7 bases; bases with no gene match: 11. CDR1 is SQVTM and CDR2 is ANQGSEA in the germline V gene. The CDR3 DNA sequence: TGCAGCGCGCCCAGGGGACAGGGAATGACAGATACGCAGTATTTT. Amino acids: CSAPRGQGMTDTQYF.

The DNA for the CDR3 is TGTGCCAGCAGTTTATTAGAAGCAGATACGCAGTATTTT. As protein: CASSLLEADTQYF. The V and J genes are TRBV27 and TRBJ2-3; D unresolved. CDR1 and CDR2 (germline): MNHEY, SMNVEV (reference sequence). There are 13 residues in the CDR3. Trimming pared 1 base from V and 4 bases from J, leaving 6 bases between.

The chain joins TRBV27 to TRBJ2-5; D uncertain. The CDR3 sequence is 12 residues long. Germline V lookup: CDR1 MNHEY, CDR2 SMNVEV (reference sequence). Trimming removed 6 bases from V and 4 bases from J, with 9 bases in between. CDR3 sequence reads: CASRDVTETQYF. As DNA, the CDR3 is TGTGCCAGCAGAGACGTTACAGAGACCCAGTACTTC.

This clonotype was detected once. This chain uses TRBV6-5 with TRBJ2-2; D uncertain. CDR3 size: 12 residues. The V gene's germline CDR1 is MNHEY and CDR2 SVGAGI. V was shortened by 8 bases and J by 4 bases, with 8 bases between the two germline ends. The CDR3 region has the DNA TGTGCCAGCGGCTCGAGCACCGGGGAGCTGTTTTTT. Encoded protein: CASGSSTGELFF.

This clonotype appeared a single time. The V gene is TRBV12-3 or TRBV12-4, the J gene TRBJ1-1; 7 nucleotides line up with TRBD1. Unmatched junction bases numbered 18, after V lost 7 bases and J lost 4 bases. CDR3 length: 17 residues. The CDR3 DNA reads as TGTGCCAGCACCCCCCGGGACAGTAGGCCCTCGGGCACTGAAGCTTTCTTT. Its protein is CASTPRDSRPSGTEAFF.

The chain has TRBV30 and TRBJ1-3; D remains unclear. The CDR3 sequence is 16 residues long. The germline V gene encodes CDR1 GTSNPN and CDR2 SVGIG (reference sequence). Trimming left V 3 bases short and J 0 bases short, with 15 bases between. The CDR3 DNA sequence: TGTGCCTGGAGCCTACTAGGGCGGTACTCTGGAAACACCATATATTTT. This translates into CAWSLLGRYSGNTIYF.

J is TRBJ1-2 and V is TRBV6-6; maybe TRBD1 (5 bases). Per germline, CDR1 MNHNY and CDR2 SVGAGI (reference sequence). Trimming left V 4 bases short and J 7 bases short, with 13 bases between. The CDR3 sequence is 13 residues long. CDR3 sequence reads: CASSSGPSGGYTF. CDR3 in DNA: TGTGCCAGCAGTTCGGGGCCATCCGGTGGCTACACCTTC.

The chain has TRBV5-1 and TRBJ2-7; 8 positions agree with TRBD1. This CDR3 contains 14 residues. The J segment lost 1 base and the V segment lost 5 bases, leaving 5 bases of the junction unmatched. Germline loops: CDR1 SGHRS, CDR2 YFSETQ. The chain's CDR3 is CASRSGTGSYEQYF. For the CDR3, the DNA is TGCGCCAGCAGATCCGGGACAGGATCCTACGAGCAGTACTTC.

The rearrangement uses TRBV18 and TRBJ1-1; D unclear. CDR3 length equals 14 residues. Germline V CDR1 and CDR2: KGHSH, LQKENI. Trimming shortened V by 1 base and J by 4 bases, and 10 bases separated the two germline ends. The CDR3 protein is CASSPRGLGTEAFF. CDR3 nucleotide sequence: TGTGCCAGCTCACCACGGGGATTGGGCACTGAAGCTTTCTTT. Together with reference TRBV18 and TRBJ1-1, the CDR3 gives the full variable domain: NAGVMQNPRHLVRRRGQEARLRCSPMKGHSHVYWYRQLPEEGLKFMVYLQKENIIDESGMPKERFSAEFPKEGPSILRIQQVVRGDSAAYFCASSPRGLGTEAFFGQGTRLTVV.

The genes are TRBV12-3 or TRBV12-4 and TRBJ2-4; D is uncertain. The CDR3 is made up of 16 amino acids. V was cut by 2 bases and J by 6 bases, with 17 bases left in between. The CDR3 DNA is TGTGCCAGCAGTTTAACCCCTGTTACGGCGGTAAACATTCAGTACTTC. This gives the protein CASSLTPVTAVNIQYF.

The chain uses TRBV5-6 and TRBJ1-2; D unclear. The CDR3 runs to 15 residues. V was trimmed by 3 bases and J by 4 bases, leaving 16 bases between them. CDR1 is SGHDT and CDR2 is YYEEEE in the germline V gene. The CDR3 sequence: CASSSDTRGFYGYTF. DNA of the CDR3: TGTGCCAGCAGCTCAGACACCCGCGGGTTCTATGGCTACACCTTC.

The chain couples TRBV6-5 to TRBJ2-3; 8 bases map to TRBD2. The CDR3 is made up of 16 amino acids. The germline V gene encodes CDR1 MNHEY and CDR2 SVGAGI. V was clipped by 2 bases and J by 3 bases; unmatched bases: 7. CDR3 in DNA: TGTGCCAGCAGTTACGGGCCGGGGGGGCCAACAGATACGCAGTATTTT. Translated, it gives CASSYGPGGPTDTQYF.

The CDR3 region is CSVEDQGFNGNTIYF. The CDR3 coding sequence is TGCAGCGTTGAAGATCAGGGGTTTAATGGAAACACCATATATTTT. The rearrangement joins TRBV29-1 to TRBJ1-3; TRBD1 might be the D (6 bases). CDR1 is SQVTM and CDR2 is ANQGSEA in the germline V gene. The CDR3 has 15 residues. V gave up 0 bases and J gave up 3 bases, with 12 bases separating them. Using reference TRBV29-1 and TRBJ1-3 for the parts outside the CDR3, the full variable domain is SAVISQKPSRDICQRGTSLTIQCQVDSQVTMMFWYRQQPGQSLTLIATANQGSEATYESGFVIDKFPISRPNLTFSTLTVSNMSPEDSSIYLCSVEDQGFNGNTIYFGEGSWLTVV.

V usage is TRBV5-1 and J usage is TRBJ2-6; D is perhaps TRBD1 (6 bases). CDR3 length: 16 amino acids. The ends were cut back, 4 bases at V and 0 bases at J, with 11 bases in the middle. Germline CDR1 reads SGHRS; CDR2 reads YFSETQ. CDR3 sequence (DNA): TGCGCCAGCAGCGGGAGACAGGCCTCTGGGGCCAACGTCCTGACTTTC. It is translated as CASSGRQASGANVLTF.

The V and J genes are TRBV7-3 and TRBJ1-6; 9 bases are a match to TRBD1. V trimming: 4 bases; J trimming: 9 bases; junction bases outside the gene matches: 7. CDR1 SGHTA and CDR2 FQGTGA come from the germline V gene. The CDR3 is 15 residues long. In DNA, the CDR3 is TGTGCCAGCAGCTCAGGGACAGGGCATCGTTCACCCCTCCACTTT. Translated: CASSSGTGHRSPLHF.

V is TRBV18 and J is TRBJ1-3, with unresolved D. Trimming shortened V by 4 bases and J by 0 bases, and 7 bases separated the two germline ends. CDR3 size: 14 residues. CDR1 is KGHSH and CDR2 is LQKENI in the germline V gene. The CDR3 bases are TGTGCCAGCTCACAGACCGACTCTGGAAACACCATATATTTT. The encoded protein is CASSQTDSGNTIYF.

CDR3 in DNA: TGTGCCAGCAGCCTTCCGGGACAGTACCGGGAGCAGTACTTC. Encoded protein: CASSLPGQYREQYF. The chain recombines TRBV14 with TRBJ2-7; the match to TRBD1 covers 7 bases. Losses at the gene ends were 4 bases for V and 7 bases for J; bases not matched to a gene: 10. Per germline, CDR1 SGHDN and CDR2 FVKESK. The CDR3 sequence is 14 residues long.

The chain links TRBV12-3 or TRBV12-4 to TRBJ2-3; D is unclear. The CDR3 runs to 16 residues. V was pared by 1 base and J by 0 bases, with 11 bases between. CDR3 region: CASSLEQQPSTDTQYF. In DNA, the CDR3 is TGTGCCAGCAGTTTAGAACAGCAACCCAGCACAGATACGCAGTATTTT.

The rearrangement joins TRBV4-3 to TRBJ1-1, with D possibly being TRBD1 (6 bases). The CDR3 has 14 amino acids. Per germline, CDR1 LGHNA and CDR2 YSLEER. V dropped 0 bases and J dropped 10 bases, with 15 bases sitting between them. The CDR3 is CASSQELEGVGAFF. As DNA, the CDR3 is TGCGCCAGCAGCCAAGAGCTCGAGGGGGTTGGAGCTTTCTTT.

The J gene is TRBJ2-1, the V gene TRBV12-3 or TRBV12-4, with TRBD2 as a possible D gene (6 bases). This CDR3 region has 15 residues. Trimming took 5 bases from V and 1 from J, leaving 12 bases between them. CDR3 sequence reads: CASSPLANSYNEQFF. The DNA for the CDR3 is TGTGCCAGCAGTCCCCTAGCGAATTCCTACAATGAGCAGTTCTTC.

J is TRBJ2-7 and V is TRBV3-1; 10 positions agree with TRBD1. The V gene end was trimmed by 3 bases and the J gene end by 6 bases; junction bases not matched to a gene: 5. Germline CDR1 reads LGHDT; CDR2 reads YNNKEL (reference sequence). This CDR3 region has 14 residues. The CDR3 here is CASSQGQGLREQYF. The DNA of the CDR3 is TGTGCCAGCAGCCAGGGACAGGGGCTACGCGAGCAGTACTTC.

This clonotype appeared a few times. V gene TRBV6-6 combines with J gene TRBJ2-1; D could derive from TRBD1 or TRBD2 (5 bases each). V was clipped by 2 bases and J by 5 bases, with 13 bases between them. Germline loops: CDR1 MNHNY, CDR2 SVGAGI (reference sequence). This CDR3 is 15 amino acids long. The CDR3 DNA follows: TGTGCCAGCAGTTACCCCTCCCTGGGACACAATGAGCAGTTCTTC. Translation gives CASSYPSLGHNEQFF.

CDR3 protein: CASSQSSEQFF. The CDR3 nucleotides are TGTGCCAGCAGCCAAAGTTCTGAGCAGTTCTTC. The chain is built from TRBV3-1 and TRBJ2-1; D not resolved. CDR3 size: 11 residues. V dropped 2 bases and J dropped 9 bases, with 5 bases sitting between them. Germline CDR1 LGHDT, CDR2 YNNKEL (reference sequence).

This clonotype was detected only once. The V gene is TRBV5-4, the J gene TRBJ2-3, with D perhaps TRBD2 (5 bases). Trimming removed 2 bases from V and 1 base from J, with 8 bases in between. Germline CDR1 reads SGHNT; CDR2 reads YYREEE (reference sequence). The CDR3 covers 14 residues. CDR3 protein: CASSFNSGTDTQYF. DNA of the CDR3: TGTGCCAGCAGCTTTAATAGCGGCACAGATACGCAGTATTTT.

This clonotype was observed once. The gene calls are TRBV5-6 and TRBJ1-6; possibly TRBD1 for D (5 bases). In germline, CDR1 is SGHDT, CDR2 YYEEEE. This CDR3 is built from 19 residues. The V end was cut by 0 bases, the J end by 0 bases, with 16 bases between. The CDR3 spells CASSLEGVVRSSYNSPLHF. The CDR3 coding sequence is TGTGCCAGCAGCTTGGAAGGGGTAGTCCGGAGCTCCTATAATTCACCCCTCCACTTT.